The 10 T cell receptor beta chains below were found in one sample sequenced in a study of tumor-infiltrating lymphocytes in primary liver carcinoma. The investigators made TCR beta cDNA from approximately 500 ng total RNA, using a constant-region primer. Sequencing libraries for TCR beta derived from three nested multiplex PCR rounds that used slightly modified ARM-PCR. A C-beta reverse primer and TRBV1-TRBV30 forward primers served in each of the first two PCR rounds, at about 10 cycles apiece. From the multiplex PCR reads, TCRdb called clonotypes with MiXCR, one entry per CDR3 protein. Of roughly 100,000 distinct CDR3 sequences listed, approximately 71% are singletons. It was from roughly 20-30 mg of unsorted bulk tissue that RNA and DNA were co-extracted. The specimen sequenced was liver tumor tissue from sampling region 5. Stated subset: tumor region T5, tumor centre. The receptors were sampled from a woman aged 55-75 years with primary liver carcinoma and hepatitis B virus infection.

At least ten counts were recorded for this clonotype. The chain links TRBV7-8 to TRBJ2-1; 7 nucleotides align to TRBD2. The germline gives CDR1 SGHVS, CDR2 FQNEAQ. The V segment lost 5 bases and the J segment 0 bases; nucleotides outside the gene matches: 7. This CDR3 has 16 residues. The CDR3 sequence: CASSRAASGSYNEQFF. Written as DNA, the CDR3 is TGTGCCAGCAGCCGGGCCGCTAGCGGCTCCTACAATGAGCAGTTCTTC. The whole variable domain, remainder taken from reference TRBV7-8 and TRBJ2-1, is GAGVSQSPRYKVAKRGQDVALRCDPISGHVSLFWYQQALGQGPEFLTYFQNEAQLDKSGLPSDRFFAERPEGSVSTLKIQRTQQEDSAVYLCASSRAASGSYNEQFFGPGTRLTVL.

This clonotype was observed at least ten times. This rearrangement joins TRBV6-6 to TRBJ2-7, with 9 bases fitting TRBD2. V dropped 7 bases and J dropped 5; count of bases not matched to a gene: 9. The V gene's germline CDR1 is MNHNY and CDR2 SVGAGI (reference sequence). The CDR3 contains 14 residues. Here the CDR3 reads CASNPGLASDEQYF. The CDR3 nucleotides read TGTGCCAGCAACCCGGGACTAGCTTCCGACGAGCAGTACTTC.

As to this clonotype: Lacking the conserved final phenylalanine or tryptophan, this CDR3 likely reflects a read error. V is TRBV14 and J is TRBJ1-2, with 10 bases lining up with TRBD1. Germline V lookup: CDR1 SGHDN, CDR2 FVKESK. CDR3 length: 14 residues. DNA of the CDR3: TGTGCCAGGAGCCAAGACAGGGGGCCCTATGGCTACACCATC. This translates into CARSQDRGPYGYTI.

Concerning this clonotype itself: This may stem from a read error, because a much larger clone lies one nucleotide away. This chain links TRBV5-1 with TRBJ2-3; D may be TRBD1 or TRBD2 (5 bases each). This CDR3 has 14 amino acids. From germline, CDR1 is SGHRS and CDR2 YFSETQ. CDR3 residues: CARSRDHATDTQYF. In nucleotides, the CDR3 is TGCGCCCGCAGCCGGGACCATGCCACAGATACGCAGTATTTT.

The chain joins TRBV5-4 to TRBJ2-3; 7 bases fit TRBD2. CDR3 length equals 17 residues. Germline V gene sequence: CDR1 SGHNT, CDR2 YYREEE (reference sequence). J lost 4 bases, V lost 1 base, and 12 bases had no gene match. CDR3 sequence reads: CASSLLGIGRSADTQYF. CDR3 DNA sequence: TGTGCCAGCAGCTTGCTGGGTATCGGGAGGTCCGCAGATACGCAGTATTTT.

The V call is TRBV20-1, the J call TRBJ2-7; a weak D match, TRBD1 (5 bases). The CDR3 contains 12 residues. Germline V gene lookup returns CDR1 DFQATT and CDR2 SNEGSKA (reference sequence). The ends were cut back, 6 bases at V and 3 bases at J, with 12 bases in the middle. Here the CDR3 reads CSARSRDYEQYF. DNA for the CDR3: TGCAGTGCCCGAAGCAGGGACTACGAGCAGTACTTC.

As regards this clonotype: The conserved phenylalanine or tryptophan is not found at the CDR3 terminus, so this likely reflects a read error. No DNA is shown, since the ends of the CDR3 on it are uncertain; the CDR3 is the one TCRdb lists. This rearrangement joins TRBV12-3 or TRBV12-4 to TRBJ2-1; TRBD1 was called by the table and not checked on the DNA. The CDR3 extends over 15 residues, inclusive of both ends. CDR3 region: CASSLVQGGGNDQLY.

The table lists this clonotype with many counts. An end of the junction differs from the germline gene, which may be a read error. This rearrangement joins TRBV4-1 to TRBJ1-2; D ambiguous. From germline, CDR1 is MGHRA and CDR2 YSYEKL. The CDR3 is 11 amino acids. In DNA form, the CDR3 reads TGCGCCAGCAGCCAAGTCAACAGCCCAGTCTTC. Translation gives CASSQVNSPVF.

For this clonotype: Since the CDR3 does not end with the conserved phenylalanine or tryptophan, this likely comes from a read error. The genes are TRBV29-1 and TRBJ1-6, with 7 bases lining up with TRBD1. V shed 4 bases and J 7 bases; nucleotides not matched to a gene: 4. This CDR3 contains 13 residues. Looked up from germline, CDR1 is SQVTM and CDR2 is ANQGSEA. The CDR3 DNA sequence: TGCAGCGTTGGCGACAGGGCGAATTCACCCCTCCACCTT. This codes for CSVGDRANSPLHL.

This chain uses TRBV5-6 with TRBJ1-2, with TRBD1 as a possible D gene (5 bases). Trimming took off 7 bases at V and 8 bases at J, with 21 bases between the two ends. Per germline, CDR1 SGHDT and CDR2 YYEEEE. This CDR3 is 14 amino acids long. The CDR3 DNA reads as TGTGCCAGCTACTTGGCGGGGACGGGCGGGGGCTACACCTTC. Amino acids: CASYLAGTGGGYTF.